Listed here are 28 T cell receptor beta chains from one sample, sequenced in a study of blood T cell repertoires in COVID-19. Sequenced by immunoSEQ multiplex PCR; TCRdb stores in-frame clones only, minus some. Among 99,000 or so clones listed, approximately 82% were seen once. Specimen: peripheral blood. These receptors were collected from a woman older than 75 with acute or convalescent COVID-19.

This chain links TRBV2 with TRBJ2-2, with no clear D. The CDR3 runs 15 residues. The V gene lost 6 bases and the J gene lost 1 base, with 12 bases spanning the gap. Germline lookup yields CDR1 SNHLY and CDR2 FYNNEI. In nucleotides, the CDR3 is TGTGCCAGCAGGCCGGGTTTCAGGAACACCGGGGAGCTGTTTTTT. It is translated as CASRPGFRNTGELFF. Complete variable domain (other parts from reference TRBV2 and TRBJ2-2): EPEVTQTPSHQVTQMGQEVILRCVPISNHLYFYWYRQILGQKVEFLVSFYNNEISEKSEIFDDQFSVERPDGSNFTLKIRSTKLEDSAMYFCASRPGFRNTGELFFGEGSRLTVL.

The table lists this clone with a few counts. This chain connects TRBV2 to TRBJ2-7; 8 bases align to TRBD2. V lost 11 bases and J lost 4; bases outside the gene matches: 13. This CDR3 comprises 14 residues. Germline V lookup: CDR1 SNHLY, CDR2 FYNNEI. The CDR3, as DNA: TGTGCCGGGACGCGGCCTTCTAGCGGGTACGAGCAGTACTTC. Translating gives CAGTRPSSGYEQYF.

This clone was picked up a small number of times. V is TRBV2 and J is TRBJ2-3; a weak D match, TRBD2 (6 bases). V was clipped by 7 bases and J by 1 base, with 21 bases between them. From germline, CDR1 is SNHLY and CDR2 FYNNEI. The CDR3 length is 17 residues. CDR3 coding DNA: TGTGCCAGCATCATCCGGGACCCTTGGGGGGGCACAGATACGCAGTATTTT. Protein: CASIIRDPWGGTDTQYF.

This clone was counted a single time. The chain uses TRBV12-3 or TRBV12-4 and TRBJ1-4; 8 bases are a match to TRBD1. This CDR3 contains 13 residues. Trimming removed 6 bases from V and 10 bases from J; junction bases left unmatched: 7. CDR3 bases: TGTGCCAGCAGAAAAATTACAGGGGGAAAACTGTTTTTT. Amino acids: CASRKITGGKLFF.

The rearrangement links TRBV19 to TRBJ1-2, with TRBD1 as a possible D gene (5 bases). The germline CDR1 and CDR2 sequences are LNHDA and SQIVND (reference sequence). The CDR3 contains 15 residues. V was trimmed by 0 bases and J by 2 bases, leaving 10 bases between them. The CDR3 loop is CASSIDGAINYGYTF. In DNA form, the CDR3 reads TGTGCCAGTAGTATAGATGGGGCCATCAACTATGGCTACACCTTC.

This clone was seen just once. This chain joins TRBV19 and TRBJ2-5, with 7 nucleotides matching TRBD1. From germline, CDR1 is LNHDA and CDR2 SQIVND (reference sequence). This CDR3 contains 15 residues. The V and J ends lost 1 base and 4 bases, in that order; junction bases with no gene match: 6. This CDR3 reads CASSIVSAGGETQYF. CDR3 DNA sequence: TGTGCCAGTAGTATAGTCTCCGCAGGGGGAGAGACCCAGTACTTC.

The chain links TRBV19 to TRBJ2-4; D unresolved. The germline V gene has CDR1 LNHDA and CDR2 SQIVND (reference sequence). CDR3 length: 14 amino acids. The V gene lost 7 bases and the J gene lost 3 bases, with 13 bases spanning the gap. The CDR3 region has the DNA TGTGCCAGTACCCCGAGCCAGCGCAAAAACATTCAGTACTTC. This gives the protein CASTPSQRKNIQYF.

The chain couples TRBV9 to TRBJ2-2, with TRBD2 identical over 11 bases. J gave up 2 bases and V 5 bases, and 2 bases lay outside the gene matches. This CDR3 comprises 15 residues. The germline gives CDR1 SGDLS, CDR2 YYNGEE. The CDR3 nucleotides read TGTGCCAGCAGAGGGACTAGCGGAAACACCGGGGAGCTGTTTTTT. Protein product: CASRGTSGNTGELFF. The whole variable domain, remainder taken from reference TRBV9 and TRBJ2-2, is DSGVTQTPKHLITATGQRVTLRCSPRSGDLSVYWYQQSLDQGLQFLIQYYNGEERAKGNILERFSAQQFPDLHSELNLSSLELGDSALYFCASRGTSGNTGELFFGEGSRLTVL.

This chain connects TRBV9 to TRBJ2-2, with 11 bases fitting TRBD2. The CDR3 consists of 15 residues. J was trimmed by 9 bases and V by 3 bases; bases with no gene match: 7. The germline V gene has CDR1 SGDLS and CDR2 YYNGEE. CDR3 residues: CASSAGTSGGRELFF. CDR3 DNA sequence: TGTGCCAGCAGCGCCGGGACTAGCGGTGGGAGGGAGCTGTTTTTT.

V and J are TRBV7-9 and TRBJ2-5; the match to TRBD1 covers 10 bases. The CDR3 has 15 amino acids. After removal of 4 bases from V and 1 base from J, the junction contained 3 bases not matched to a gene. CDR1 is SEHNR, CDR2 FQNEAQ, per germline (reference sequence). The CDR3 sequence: CASSSTGGSQETQYF. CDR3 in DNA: TGTGCCAGCAGCTCGACAGGGGGCTCCCAAGAGACCCAGTACTTC.

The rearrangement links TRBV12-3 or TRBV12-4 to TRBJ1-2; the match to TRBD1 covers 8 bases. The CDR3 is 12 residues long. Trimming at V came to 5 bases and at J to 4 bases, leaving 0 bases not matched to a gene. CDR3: CASSGQGYGYTF. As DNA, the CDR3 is TGTGCCAGCAGTGGACAGGGCTATGGCTACACCTTC.

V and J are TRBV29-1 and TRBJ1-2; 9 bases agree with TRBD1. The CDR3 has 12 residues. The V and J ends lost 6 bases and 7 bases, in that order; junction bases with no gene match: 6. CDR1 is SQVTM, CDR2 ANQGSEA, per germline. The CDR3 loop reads CSVRTGVRGYTF. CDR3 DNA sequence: TGCAGCGTCCGGACAGGGGTGCGTGGCTACACCTTC.

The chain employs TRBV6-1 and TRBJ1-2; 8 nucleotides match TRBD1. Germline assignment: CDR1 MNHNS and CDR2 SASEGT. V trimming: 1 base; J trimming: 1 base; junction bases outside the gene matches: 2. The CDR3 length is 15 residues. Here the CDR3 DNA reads TGTGCCAGCAGTGAAGGGACAGGGCATAACTATGGCTACACCTTC. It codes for CASSEGTGHNYGYTF.

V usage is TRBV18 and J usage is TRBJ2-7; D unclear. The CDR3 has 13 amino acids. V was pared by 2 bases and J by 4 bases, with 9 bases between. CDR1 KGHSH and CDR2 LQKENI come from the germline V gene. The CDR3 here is CASSPTGLYEQYF. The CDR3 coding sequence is TGTGCCAGCTCACCAACTGGGCTTTACGAGCAGTACTTC.

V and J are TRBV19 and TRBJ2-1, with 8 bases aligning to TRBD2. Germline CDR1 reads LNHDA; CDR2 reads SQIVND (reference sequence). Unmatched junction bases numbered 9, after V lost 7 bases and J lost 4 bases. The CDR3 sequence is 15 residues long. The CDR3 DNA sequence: TGTGCCAGTAAAAAAGCGGGAGCGGGGTACAATGAGCAGTTCTTC. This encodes CASKKAGAGYNEQFF.

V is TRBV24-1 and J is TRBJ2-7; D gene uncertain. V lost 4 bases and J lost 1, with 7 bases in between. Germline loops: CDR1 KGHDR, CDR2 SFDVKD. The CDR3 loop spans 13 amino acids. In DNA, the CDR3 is TGTGCCACCAGTGAGGGCAGTTCCTACGAGCAGTACTTC. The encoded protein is CATSEGSSYEQYF.

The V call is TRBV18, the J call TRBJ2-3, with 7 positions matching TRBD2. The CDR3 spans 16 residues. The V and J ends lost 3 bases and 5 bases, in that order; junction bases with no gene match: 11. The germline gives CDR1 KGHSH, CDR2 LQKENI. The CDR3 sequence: CASSPGQGGFQDTQYF. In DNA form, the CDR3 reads TGTGCCAGCTCACCGGGGCAGGGAGGGTTTCAAGATACGCAGTATTTT.

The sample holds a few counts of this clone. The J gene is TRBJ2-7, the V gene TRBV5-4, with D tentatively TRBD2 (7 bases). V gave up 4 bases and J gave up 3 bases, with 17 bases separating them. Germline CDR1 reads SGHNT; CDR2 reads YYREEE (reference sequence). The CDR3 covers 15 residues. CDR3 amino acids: CASSPRGGEGYEQYF. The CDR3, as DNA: TGTGCCAGCAGCCCCAGGGGCGGGGAGGGCTACGAGCAGTACTTC.

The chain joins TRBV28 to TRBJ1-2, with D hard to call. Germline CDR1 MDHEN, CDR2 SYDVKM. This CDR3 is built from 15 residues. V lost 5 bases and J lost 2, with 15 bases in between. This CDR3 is CASSRPGSPNYGYTF. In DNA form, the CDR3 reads TGTGCCAGCAGTCGTCCGGGTTCCCCAAACTATGGCTACACCTTC.

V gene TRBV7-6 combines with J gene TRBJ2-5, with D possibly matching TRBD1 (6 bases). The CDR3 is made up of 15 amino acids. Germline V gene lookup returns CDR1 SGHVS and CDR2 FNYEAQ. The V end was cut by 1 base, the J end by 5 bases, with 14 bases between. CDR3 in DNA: TGTGCCAGCAGCTTAGAGCCAGGGGTAGGGGAGACCCAGTACTTC. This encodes CASSLEPGVGETQYF. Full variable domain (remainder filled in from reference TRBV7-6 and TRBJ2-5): GAGVSQSPRYKVTKRGQDVALRCDPISGHVSLYWYRQALGQGPEFLTYFNYEAQQDKSGLPNDRFSAERPEGSISTLTIQRTEQRDSAMYRCASSLEPGVGETQYFGPGTRLLVL.

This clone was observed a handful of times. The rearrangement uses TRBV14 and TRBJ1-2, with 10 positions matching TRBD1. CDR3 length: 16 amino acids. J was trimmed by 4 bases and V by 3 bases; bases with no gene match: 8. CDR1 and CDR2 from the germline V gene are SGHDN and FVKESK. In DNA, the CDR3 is TGTGCCAGCAGCCAGGGACAGGGGAGGTCGGCCTATGGCTACACCTTC. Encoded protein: CASSQGQGRSAYGYTF.

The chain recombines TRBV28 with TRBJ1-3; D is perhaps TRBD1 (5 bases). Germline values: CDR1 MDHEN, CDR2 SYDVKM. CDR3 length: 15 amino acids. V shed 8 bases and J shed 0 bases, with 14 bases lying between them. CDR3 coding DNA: TGTGCCAGCTCAGGAGGGGCACACTCTGGAAACACCATATATTTT. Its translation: CASSGGAHSGNTIYF.

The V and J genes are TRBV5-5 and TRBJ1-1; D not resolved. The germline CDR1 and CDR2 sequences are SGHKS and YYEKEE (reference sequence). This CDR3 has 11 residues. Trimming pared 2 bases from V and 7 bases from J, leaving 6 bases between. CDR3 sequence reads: CASSLHVEAFF. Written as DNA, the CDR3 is TGTGCCAGCAGCTTACACGTTGAAGCTTTCTTT.

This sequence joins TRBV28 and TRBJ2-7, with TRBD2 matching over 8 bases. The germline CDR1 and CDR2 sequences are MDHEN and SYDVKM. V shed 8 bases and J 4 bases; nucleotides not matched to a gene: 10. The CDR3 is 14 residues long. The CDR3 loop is CASFRGGAVYEQYF. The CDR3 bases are TGTGCCAGCTTCCGGGGGGGGGCTGTATACGAGCAGTACTTC.

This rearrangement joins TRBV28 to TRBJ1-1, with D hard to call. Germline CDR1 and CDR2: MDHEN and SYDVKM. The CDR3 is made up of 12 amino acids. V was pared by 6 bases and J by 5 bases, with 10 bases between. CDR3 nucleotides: TGTGCCAGCAGATATACGGGGACTGAAGCTTTCTTT. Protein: CASRYTGTEAFF.

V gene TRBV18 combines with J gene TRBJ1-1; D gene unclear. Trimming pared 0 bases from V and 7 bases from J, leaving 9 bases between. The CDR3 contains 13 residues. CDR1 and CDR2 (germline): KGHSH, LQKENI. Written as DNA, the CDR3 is TGTGCCAGCTCACCACCAGGCAGCGGTGAAGCTTTCTTT. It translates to CASSPPGSGEAFF.

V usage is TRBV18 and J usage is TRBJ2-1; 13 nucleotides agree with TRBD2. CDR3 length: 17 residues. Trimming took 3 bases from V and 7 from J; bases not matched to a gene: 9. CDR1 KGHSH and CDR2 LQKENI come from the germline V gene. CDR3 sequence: CASSPLGTSGRGNEQFF. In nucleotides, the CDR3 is TGTGCCAGCTCACCCCTCGGAACTAGCGGGAGGGGAAATGAGCAGTTCTTC.

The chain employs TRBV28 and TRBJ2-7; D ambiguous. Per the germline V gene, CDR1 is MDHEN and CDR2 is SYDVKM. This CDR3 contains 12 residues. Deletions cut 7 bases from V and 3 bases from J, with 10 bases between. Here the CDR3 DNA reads TGTGCCAGCAAATCGAGCCTCTACGAGCAGTACTTC. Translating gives CASKSSLYEQYF.